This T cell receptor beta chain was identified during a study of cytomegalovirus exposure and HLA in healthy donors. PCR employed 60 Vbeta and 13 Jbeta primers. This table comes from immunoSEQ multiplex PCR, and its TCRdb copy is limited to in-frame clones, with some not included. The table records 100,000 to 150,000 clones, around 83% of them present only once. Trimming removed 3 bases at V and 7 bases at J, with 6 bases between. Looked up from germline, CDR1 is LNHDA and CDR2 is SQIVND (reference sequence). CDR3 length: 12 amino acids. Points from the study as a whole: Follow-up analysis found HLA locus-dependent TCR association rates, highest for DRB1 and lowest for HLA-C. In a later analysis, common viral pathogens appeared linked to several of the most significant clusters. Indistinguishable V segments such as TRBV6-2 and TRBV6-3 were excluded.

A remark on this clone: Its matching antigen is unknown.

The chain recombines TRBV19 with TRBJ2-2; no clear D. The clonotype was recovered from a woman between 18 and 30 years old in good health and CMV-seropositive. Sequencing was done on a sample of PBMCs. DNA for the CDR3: TGTGCCAGTAGTATCGGTTTCGGGGAGCTGTTTTTT. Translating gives CASSIGFGELFF.